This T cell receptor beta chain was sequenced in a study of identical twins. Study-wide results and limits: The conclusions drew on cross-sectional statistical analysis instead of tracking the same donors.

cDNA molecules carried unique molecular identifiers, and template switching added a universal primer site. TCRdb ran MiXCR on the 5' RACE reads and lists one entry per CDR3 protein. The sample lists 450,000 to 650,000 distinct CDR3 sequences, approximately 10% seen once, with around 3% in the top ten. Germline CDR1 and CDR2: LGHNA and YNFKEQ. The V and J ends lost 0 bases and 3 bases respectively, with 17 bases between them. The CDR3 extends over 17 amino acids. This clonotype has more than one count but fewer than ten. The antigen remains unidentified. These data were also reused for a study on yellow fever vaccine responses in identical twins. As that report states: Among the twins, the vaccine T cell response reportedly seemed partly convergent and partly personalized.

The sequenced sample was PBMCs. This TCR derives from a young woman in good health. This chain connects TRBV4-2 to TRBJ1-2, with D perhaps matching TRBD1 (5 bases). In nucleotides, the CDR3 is TGTGCCAGCAGCCAAGATGAGGCGCAGGGTTGGTACTATGGCTACACCTTC. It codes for CASSQDEAQGWYYGYTF.